The sequence of this TCR beta chain was determined in a study of T cells in Graves' hyperthyroidism and ophthalmopathy. Researchers amplified the TCR beta CDR3 regions from RNA transcripts. An initial round of RT-PCR targeting the TCR CDR3 relied on the HTBI primer set. MiXCR, run by TCRdb on the multiplex PCR reads, gives a single entry per CDR3 protein. The table shows about 400,000 distinct CDR3 sequences, with 13% to 15% occurring only once. Individuals with ophthalmopathy presented a Clinical Activity Score of at least 3, a NOSPECS grade of at least 4 and a duration under 3 months. On the basis of clinical symptoms, serum thyroxine and TRAb, thyroid ultrasound and orbital computed tomography, diagnoses were made. The CDR3 extends over 16 amino acids. From germline, CDR1 is PRHDT and CDR2 FYEKMQ (reference sequence). Trimming cost V 3 bases and J 7 bases; bases outside gene matches: 11.

The TCR sequence derives from a woman aged 55-70 years with Graves' ophthalmopathy. Input material: blood. The rearrangement uses TRBV13 and TRBJ2-2; TRBD2 agrees at 7 bases. The CDR3 DNA follows: TGTGCCAGCAGCTTTAGGGGAGCGGGATATTACGGGGAGCTGTTTTTT. Its translation is CASSFRGAGYYGELFF.